The rows below give T cell receptor beta chains drawn from one sample of a study of long-term antiretroviral therapy in people with HIV. The table came from immunoSEQ multiplex PCR; TCRdb's copy has only in-frame clones and leaves some out. The sample lists approximately 20,000 clones, 70% to 85% occurring once. Sequencing was performed on unsorted PBMCs, taken 0.9 years after starting antiretroviral therapy. These TCRs come from a young man with HIV. Both conserved end residues are part of each CDR3. D genes are given only for firm matches. Clone size, where shown, is once, few, many, or a class for clones that have expanded.

J gene	clone size	D gene	V gene	CDR3 DNA	CDR3 protein
TRBJ2-2	once	TRBD2	TRBV4-1	TGCGCCAGCAGCCACCTAGCGGGGGGTCAAGACGGGGAGCTGTTTTTT	CASSHLAGGQDGELFF
TRBJ2-7	once	TRBD2	TRBV28	TGTGCCAGCAGTTTAGAGGGGAGGGACTACGAGCAGTACTTC	CASSLEGRDYEQYF
TRBJ1-1	NA	TRBD1	TRBV29-1	TGCAGCGTTGAAGTTTCGCCGGGACAGCCTGAAGCTTTCTTT	CSVEVSPGQPEAFF
TRBJ1-1	once	NA	TRBV5-1	TGCGCCAGTTCCGAGGGTATGACTGCTGAAGCTTTCTTT	CASSEGMTAEAFF
TRBJ1-5	few	NA	TRBV7-6	TGTGCCAGCAGCTCAAAGGGGGGGCGGCCCCAGCATTTT	CASSSKGGRPQHF
TRBJ2-7	NA	NA	TRBV19	TGTGCCAGTAGTATAGGGAGGAGGGCACCCTACGAGCAGTACTTC	CASSIGRRAPYEQYF
TRBJ1-6	NA	NA	TRBV5-5	TGTGCCAGCAGCCGCAAGTGGGGTGATTCACCCCTCCACTTT	CASSRKWGDSPLHF
TRBJ2-2	NA	NA	TRBV6-4	TGTGCCAGCAGTGGCAGTTCCACCGGGGAGCTGTTTTTT	CASSGSSTGELFF
TRBJ2-1	NA	TRBD1	TRBV6-1	TGTGCCAGCAGTGACCCCGCGGGACAGGGAGAAAGTTACAATGAGCAGTTCTTC	CASSDPAGQGESYNEQFF
TRBJ1-1	NA	NA	TRBV5-6	TGTGCCAGCAGCCCCCGGGCGGGACGGTACACTGAAGCTTTCTTT	CASSPRAGRYTEAFF
TRBJ1-3	NA	TRBD1	TRBV7-9	TGTGCCAGCAGCTTAAACCAGGGGGCTGGAAACACCATATATTTT	CASSLNQGAGNTIYF
TRBJ1-1	once	NA	TRBV11-2	TGTGCCAGCAGCTTTCCCAGCGGGCACAGGAGCTTTGGAGCTTTCTTT	CASSFPSGHRSFGAFF
TRBJ1-1	NA	NA	TRBV18	TGTGCCAGCTCACCCTTACCGGGGCCAGAAGCTTTCTTT	CASSPLPGPEAFF
TRBJ1-1	NA	NA	TRBV18	TGTGCCACCCTCGAGGACCTTTTGAACACTGAAGCTTTCTTT	CATLEDLLNTEAFF
TRBJ1-1	NA	NA	TRBV6-5	TGTGCCAGCAGTTACCGTGGTGGATCCACTGAAGCTTTCTTT	CASSYRGGSTEAFF
TRBJ1-4	NA	NA	TRBV19	TGTGCCAGTAGTCTCTTTTATGGAACTAATGAAAAACTGTTTTTT	CASSLFYGTNEKLFF
TRBJ1-6	NA	NA	TRBV11-2	TGTGCCAGCAGCTTAGAGAGGTTCGGGGCCAGTCTAGATTCACCCCTCCACTTT	CASSLERFGASLDSPLHF
TRBJ1-1	NA	NA	TRBV2	TGTGCCAGCAGGCCGGGACTGCGAACTGAAGCTTTCTTT	CASRPGLRTEAFF
TRBJ1-2	few	NA	TRBV10-3	TGTGCCATCAGTGAGGGGCGGTCGGTAAACTATGGCTACACCTTC	CAISEGRSVNYGYTF
TRBJ1-2	NA	NA	TRBV4-2	TGTGCCAGCAGCCAAGGGGGGGGGTTTCAGGGCTACACCTTC	CASSQGGGFQGYTF
TRBJ1-3	NA	NA	TRBV7-9	TGTGCCAGCAGCCAAACACGGGTTGGAAACACCATATATTTT	CASSQTRVGNTIYF